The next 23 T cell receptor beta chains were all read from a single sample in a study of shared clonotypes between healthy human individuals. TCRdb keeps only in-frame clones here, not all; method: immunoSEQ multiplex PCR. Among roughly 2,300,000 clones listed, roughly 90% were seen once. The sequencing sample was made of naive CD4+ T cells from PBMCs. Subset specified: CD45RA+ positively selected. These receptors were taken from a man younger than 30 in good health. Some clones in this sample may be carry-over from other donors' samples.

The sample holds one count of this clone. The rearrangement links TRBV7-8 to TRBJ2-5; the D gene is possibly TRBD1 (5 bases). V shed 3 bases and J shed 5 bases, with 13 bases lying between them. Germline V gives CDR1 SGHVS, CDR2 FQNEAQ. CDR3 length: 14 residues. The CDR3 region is CASSFSRVAETQYF. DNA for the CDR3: TGTGCCAGCAGCTTTTCCAGGGTTGCGGAGACCCAGTACTTC.

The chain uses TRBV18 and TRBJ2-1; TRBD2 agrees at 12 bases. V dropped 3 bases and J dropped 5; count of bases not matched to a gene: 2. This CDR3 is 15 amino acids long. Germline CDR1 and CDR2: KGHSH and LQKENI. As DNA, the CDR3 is TGTGCCAGCTCACCCCCTAGCGGGAGGGACAATGAGCAGTTCTTC. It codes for CASSPPSGRDNEQFF.

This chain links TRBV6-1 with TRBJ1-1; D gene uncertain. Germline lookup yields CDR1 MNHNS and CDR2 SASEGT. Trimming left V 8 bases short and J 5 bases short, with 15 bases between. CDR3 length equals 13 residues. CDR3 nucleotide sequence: TGTGCCAGCCGAGTCTCCTGGGAGACTGAAGCTTTCTTT. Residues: CASRVSWETEAFF.

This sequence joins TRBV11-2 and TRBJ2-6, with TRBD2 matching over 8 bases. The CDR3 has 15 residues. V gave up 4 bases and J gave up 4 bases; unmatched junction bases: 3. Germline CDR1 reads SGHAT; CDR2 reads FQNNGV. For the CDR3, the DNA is TGTGCCAGCAGCTCGGGGGGGCCAGGGGCCAACGTCCTGACTTTC. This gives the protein CASSSGGPGANVLTF.

CDR3 DNA sequence: TGCAGCGTTGGCGGGGTCCTCAACTACGAGCAGTACTTC. Translated, it gives CSVGGVLNYEQYF. The chain links TRBV29-1 to TRBJ2-7; possibly TRBD2 for D (6 bases). Deletions cut 4 bases from V and 3 bases from J, with 13 bases between. Per germline, CDR1 SQVTM and CDR2 ANQGSEA. The length of the CDR3 is 13 residues.

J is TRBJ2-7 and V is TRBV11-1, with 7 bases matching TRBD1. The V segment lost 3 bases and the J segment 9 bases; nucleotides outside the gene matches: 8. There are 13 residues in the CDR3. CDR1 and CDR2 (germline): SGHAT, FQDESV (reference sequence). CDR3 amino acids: CASSLKGASGQYF. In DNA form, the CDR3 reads TGTGCCAGCAGCTTGAAGGGGGCGAGTGGGCAGTACTTC.

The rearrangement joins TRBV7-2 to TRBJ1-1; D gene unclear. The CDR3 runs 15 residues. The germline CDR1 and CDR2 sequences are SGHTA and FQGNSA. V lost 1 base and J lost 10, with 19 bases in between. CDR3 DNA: TGTGCCAGCAGCTTAGGCCCACCCTCCCCACGGAGAGCTTTCTTT. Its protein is CASSLGPPSPRRAFF.

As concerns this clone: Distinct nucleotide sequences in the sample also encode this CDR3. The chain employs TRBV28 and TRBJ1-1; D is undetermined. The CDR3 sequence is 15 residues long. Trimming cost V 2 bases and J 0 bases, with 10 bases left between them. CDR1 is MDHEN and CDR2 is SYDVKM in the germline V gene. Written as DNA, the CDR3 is TGTGCCAGCAGTTTAGTGGCTGGTCTGAACACTGAAGCTTTCTTT. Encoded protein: CASSLVAGLNTEAFF.

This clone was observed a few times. The CDR3 region is CASSLSLGKPQHF. The CDR3 region has the DNA TGTGCCAGCAGCCTTAGTTTAGGTAAGCCCCAGCATTTT. This chain connects TRBV7-9 to TRBJ1-5, with D hard to call. Looked up from germline, CDR1 is SEHNR and CDR2 is FQNEAQ (reference sequence). The V end was cut by 5 bases, the J end by 8 bases, with 13 bases between. This CDR3 has 13 residues.

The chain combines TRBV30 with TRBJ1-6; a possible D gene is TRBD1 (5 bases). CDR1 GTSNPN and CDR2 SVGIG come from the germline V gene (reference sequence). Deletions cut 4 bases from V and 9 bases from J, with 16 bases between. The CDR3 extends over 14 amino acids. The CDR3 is CAWKWVRDGSPLHF. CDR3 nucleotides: TGTGCCTGGAAATGGGTAAGGGACGGTTCACCCCTCCACTTT.

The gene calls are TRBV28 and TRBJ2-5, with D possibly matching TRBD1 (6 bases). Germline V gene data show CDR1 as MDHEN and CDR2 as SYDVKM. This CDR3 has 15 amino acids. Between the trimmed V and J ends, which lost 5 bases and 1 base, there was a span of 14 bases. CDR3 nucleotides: TGTGCCAGCAGTGACAGGAACTGGGGCCAAGAGACCCAGTACTTC. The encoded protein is CASSDRNWGQETQYF.

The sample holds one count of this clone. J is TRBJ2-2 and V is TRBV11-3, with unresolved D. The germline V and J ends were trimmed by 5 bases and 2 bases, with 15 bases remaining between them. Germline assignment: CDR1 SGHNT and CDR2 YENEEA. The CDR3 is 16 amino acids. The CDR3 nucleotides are TGTGCCAGCAGCCCCACTTTGGGGTTAAACACCGGGGAGCTGTTTTTT. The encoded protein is CASSPTLGLNTGELFF. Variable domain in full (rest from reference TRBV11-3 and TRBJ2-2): EAGVVQSPRYKIIEKKQPVAFWCNPISGHNTLYWYLQNLGQGPELLIRYENEEAVDDSQLPKDRFSAERLKGVDSTLKIQPAELGDSAVYLCASSPTLGLNTGELFFGEGSRLTVL.

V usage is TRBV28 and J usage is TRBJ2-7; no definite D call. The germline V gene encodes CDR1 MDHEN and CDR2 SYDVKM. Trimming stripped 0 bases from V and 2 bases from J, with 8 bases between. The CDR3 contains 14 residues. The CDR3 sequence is CASSLWARAYEQYF. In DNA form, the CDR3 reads TGTGCCAGCAGTTTATGGGCCAGAGCCTACGAGCAGTACTTC.

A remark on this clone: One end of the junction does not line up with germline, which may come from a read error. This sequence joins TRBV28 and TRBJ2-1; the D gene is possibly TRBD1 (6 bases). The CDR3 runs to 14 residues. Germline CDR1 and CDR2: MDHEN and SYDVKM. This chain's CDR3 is CASSLWTENNEQFF. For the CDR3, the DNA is TGTGCCAGCAGTCTATGGACAGAGAACAATGAGCAGTTCTTC.

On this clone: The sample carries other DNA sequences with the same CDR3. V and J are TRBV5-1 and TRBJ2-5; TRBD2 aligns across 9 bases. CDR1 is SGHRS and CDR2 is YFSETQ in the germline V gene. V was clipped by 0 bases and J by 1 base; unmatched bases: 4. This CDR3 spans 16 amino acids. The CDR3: CASSLGLAGSQETQYF. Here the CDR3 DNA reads TGCGCCAGCAGCTTGGGCCTAGCGGGAAGCCAAGAGACCCAGTACTTC.

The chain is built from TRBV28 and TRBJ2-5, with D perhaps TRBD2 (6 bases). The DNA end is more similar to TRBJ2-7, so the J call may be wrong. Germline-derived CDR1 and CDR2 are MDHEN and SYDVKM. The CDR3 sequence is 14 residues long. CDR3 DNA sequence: TGTGCCAGCGTTGGGGGACTCACAAGGGGCGAGCAGTACTTC. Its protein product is CASVGGLTRGEQYF.

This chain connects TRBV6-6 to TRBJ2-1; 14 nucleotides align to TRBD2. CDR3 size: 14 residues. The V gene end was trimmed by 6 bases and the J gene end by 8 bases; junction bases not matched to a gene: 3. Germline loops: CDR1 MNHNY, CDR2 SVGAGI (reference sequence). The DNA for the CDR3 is TGTGCCAGCAGCGGGACTAGCGGGAGTCATGAGCAGTTCTTC. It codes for CASSGTSGSHEQFF.

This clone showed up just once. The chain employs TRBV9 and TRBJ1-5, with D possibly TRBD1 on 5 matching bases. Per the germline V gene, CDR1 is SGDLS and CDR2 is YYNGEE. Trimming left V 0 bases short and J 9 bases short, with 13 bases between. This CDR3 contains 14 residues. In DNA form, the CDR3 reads TGTGCCAGCAGCGTAGACACGGGACCAGGGCCCCAGCATTTT. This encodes CASSVDTGPGPQHF.

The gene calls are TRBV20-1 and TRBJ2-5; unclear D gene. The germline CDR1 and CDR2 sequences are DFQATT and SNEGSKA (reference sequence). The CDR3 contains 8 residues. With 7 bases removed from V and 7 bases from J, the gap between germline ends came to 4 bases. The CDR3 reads CSGGTQYF. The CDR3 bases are TGCAGTGGTGGGACCCAGTACTTC.

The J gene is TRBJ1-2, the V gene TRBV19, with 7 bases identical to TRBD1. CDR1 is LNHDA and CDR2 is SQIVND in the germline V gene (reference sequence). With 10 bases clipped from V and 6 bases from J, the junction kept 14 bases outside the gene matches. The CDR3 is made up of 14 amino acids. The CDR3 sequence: CATGQLASVHGYTF. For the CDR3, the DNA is TGTGCCACGGGACAGCTGGCGTCGGTGCATGGCTACACCTTC.

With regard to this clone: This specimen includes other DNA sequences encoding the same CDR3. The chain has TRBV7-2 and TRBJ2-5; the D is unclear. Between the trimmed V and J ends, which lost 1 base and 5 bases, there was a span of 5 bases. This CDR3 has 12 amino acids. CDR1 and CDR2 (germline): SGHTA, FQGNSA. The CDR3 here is CASSLVRETQYF. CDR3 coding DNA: TGTGCCAGCAGCTTAGTAAGGGAGACCCAGTACTTC.

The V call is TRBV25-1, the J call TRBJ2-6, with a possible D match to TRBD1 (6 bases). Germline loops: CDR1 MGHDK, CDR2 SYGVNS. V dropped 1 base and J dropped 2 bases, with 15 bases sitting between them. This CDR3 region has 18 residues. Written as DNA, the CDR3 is TGTGCCAGCAGTGAATCTCAGGGGAATTCCGCTGGGGCCAACGTCCTGACTTTC. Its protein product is CASSESQGNSAGANVLTF.

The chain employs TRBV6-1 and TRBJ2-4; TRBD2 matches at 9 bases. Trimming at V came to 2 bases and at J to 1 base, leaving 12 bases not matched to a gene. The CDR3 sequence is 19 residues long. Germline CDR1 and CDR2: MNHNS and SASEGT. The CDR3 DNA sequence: TGTGCCAGCAGTGAAAGGGGCGGGAGGGCCAGTTGGGCCAAAAACATTCAGTACTTC. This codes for CASSERGGRASWAKNIQYF.